This entry lists 29 T cell receptor beta chains sequenced from one sample in a study of identical twins (dated by TCRdb to the mid-2010s). To prepare the library, 5' RACE was applied. The sequencer was an Illumina HiSeq 2000. The public sequencing data were trimmed at Q25 with fastp and processed into clonotypes with MiXCR by TCRdb, which kept only in-frame beta chains. A single entry per CDR3 protein holds the most common genes and DNA from its merged rows. This sample holds a few hundred thousand distinct CDR3 sequences; more than 9% were observed only once. The top ten clonotypes cover under 3% of the sample. These same records also appear under a second study, on yellow fever vaccine responses in identical twins.

Sequencing used PBMCs. The receptors come from a young woman in good health.

This clonotype was seen a few times. This rearrangement joins TRBV4-3 to TRBJ2-7, with unresolved D. The CDR3 covers 11 residues. Trimming removed 6 bases at V and 10 bases at J, with 13 bases between. Germline V gene lookup returns CDR1 LGHNA and CDR2 YSLEER. CDR3 in DNA: TGCGCCAGCAGTCTCGCGGAAAACCAGTACTTC. Protein product: CASSLAENQYF.

The V and J genes are TRBV25-1 and TRBJ2-5, with 7 bases identical to TRBD2. Per germline, CDR1 MGHDK and CDR2 SYGVNS. Losses at the gene ends were 0 bases for V and 5 bases for J; bases not matched to a gene: 15. This CDR3 is built from 18 residues. The CDR3 DNA reads as TGTGCCAGCAGTGAATATATTCGTACGGCGGGAGCGGGGGAGACCCAGTACTTC. As protein: CASSEYIRTAGAGETQYF.

V and J are TRBV24-1 and TRBJ2-1; the D gene is possibly TRBD2 (5 bases). This CDR3 region has 12 residues. The germline CDR1 and CDR2 sequences are KGHDR and SFDVKD. V was clipped by 12 bases and J by 2 bases, with 10 bases between them. Written as DNA, the CDR3 is TGTGCCGCGGCGGGTACCTACAATGAGCAGTTCTTC. Protein: CAAAGTYNEQFF.

This clonotype has just a few counts. The V gene is TRBV6-1, the J gene TRBJ2-2, with D uncertain. V was pared by 10 bases and J by 0 bases, with 18 bases between. Germline V gene lookup returns CDR1 MNHNS and CDR2 SASEGT. CDR3 length equals 16 residues. CDR3 nucleotides: TGTGCCACCCCGGCAAGGGTCGGGCCGAACACCGGGGAGCTGTTTTTT. As protein: CATPARVGPNTGELFF.

There are a few counts of this clonotype. The chain uses TRBV20-1 and TRBJ2-5; the D gene is possibly TRBD2 (5 bases). This CDR3 has 13 amino acids. Germline CDR1 and CDR2: DFQATT and SNEGSKA (reference sequence). The V gene lost 1 base and the J gene lost 2 bases, with 8 bases spanning the gap. CDR3 sequence (DNA): TGCAGTGCTAGAGGGGAGACTCAAGAGACCCAGTACTTC. Encoded protein: CSARGETQETQYF.

This clonotype appeared a few times. The chain employs TRBV10-3 and TRBJ2-1; 11 nucleotides line up with TRBD2. The CDR3 spans 15 residues. V was clipped by 3 bases and J by 8 bases; unmatched bases: 6. Per the germline V gene, CDR1 is ENHRY and CDR2 is SYGVKD. Here the CDR3 reads CAISDSGGASDEQFF. CDR3 in DNA: TGTGCCATCAGTGATAGCGGGGGGGCCTCGGATGAGCAGTTCTTC.

V gene TRBV20-1 combines with J gene TRBJ2-5, with a tentative D call TRBD1 (5 bases). From germline, CDR1 is DFQATT and CDR2 SNEGSKA (reference sequence). The length of the CDR3 is 15 residues. Trimming stripped 0 bases from V and 7 bases from J, with 18 bases between. CDR3 in amino acids: CSAREAGRASGTQYF. For the CDR3, the DNA is TGCAGTGCTAGAGAGGCCGGCAGGGCGTCTGGGACCCAGTACTTC.

The gene calls are TRBV20-1 and TRBJ2-5; D might be TRBD2 (6 bases). The CDR3 has 13 residues. The germline V and J ends were trimmed by 3 bases and 5 bases, with 13 bases remaining between them. Germline lookup yields CDR1 DFQATT and CDR2 SNEGSKA (reference sequence). The CDR3 region has the DNA TGCAGTGCTAGTTCGGAGGGCCCGGAGACCCAGTACTTC. It is translated as CSASSEGPETQYF.

This clonotype was counted at least ten times. The chain couples TRBV29-1 to TRBJ2-1; 7 bases line up with TRBD2. This CDR3 comprises 13 residues. J gave up 14 bases and V 4 bases, and 14 bases lay outside the gene matches. From germline, CDR1 is SQVTM and CDR2 ANQGSEA. The CDR3 loop reads CSVGYGRPREEFF. As DNA, the CDR3 is TGCAGCGTTGGGTATGGGAGGCCCCGGGAGGAGTTCTTC.

The gene calls are TRBV10-2 and TRBJ2-6; the D is unclear. The CDR3 has 16 residues. V lost 6 bases to trimming and J lost 2 bases, with 14 bases between them. Germline CDR1 reads WSHSY; CDR2 reads SAAADI. The DNA of the CDR3 is TGCGCCAGCAGACGACCCAATCGCACTGGGGCCAACGTCCTGACTTTC. Translating gives CASRRPNRTGANVLTF.

This clonotype was found a few times. An end of the junction differs from the germline gene, which may be a read error. The rearrangement joins TRBV7-6 to TRBJ2-7; possibly TRBD2 for D (6 bases). In germline, CDR1 is SGHVS, CDR2 FNYEAQ. This CDR3 spans 13 amino acids. This CDR3 is CASSVAAGYEQYF. Here the CDR3 DNA reads TGTGCCAGCAGCGTAGCGGCAGGTTACGAGCAGTACTTC.

This chain uses TRBV27 with TRBJ2-1; 10 bases match TRBD2. This CDR3 contains 16 residues. CDR1 and CDR2 from the germline V gene are MNHEY and SMNVEV (reference sequence). V shed 11 bases and J 0 bases; nucleotides not matched to a gene: 10. The CDR3 protein is CAASSGGPRSYNEQFF. Here the CDR3 DNA reads TGTGCCGCCAGTAGCGGGGGGCCCCGCTCCTACAATGAGCAGTTCTTC.

This clonotype was seen a few times. The chain combines TRBV4-3 with TRBJ2-1, with D possibly TRBD1 on 6 matching bases. Germline CDR1 and CDR2: LGHNA and YSLEER. The V end lost 3 bases, the J end lost 5 bases, and 14 bases lay between the germline ends. The CDR3 spans 15 residues. In nucleotides, the CDR3 is TGCGCCAGCAGCCATCACACTTCAGGGGACAATGAGCAGTTCTTC. Translated, it gives CASSHHTSGDNEQFF.

The V gene is TRBV7-9, the J gene TRBJ1-5; tentatively, D is TRBD1 (5 bases). The CDR3 consists of 13 residues. V lost 5 bases and J lost 5, with 10 bases in between. The germline CDR1 and CDR2 sequences are SEHNR and FQNEAQ (reference sequence). The CDR3 loop is CASSRTSDQPQHF. In DNA form, the CDR3 reads TGTGCCAGCAGCCGGACATCAGATCAGCCCCAGCATTTT.

This clonotype was recorded at least ten times. This chain connects TRBV6-4 to TRBJ2-1; D possibly corresponds to TRBD2 (5 bases). Germline V gives CDR1 MRHNA, CDR2 SNTAGT. Trimming shortened V by 7 bases and J by 0 bases, and 13 bases separated the two germline ends. CDR3 length: 15 residues. The CDR3 DNA reads TGTGCCAGCACCTTCAGCGGTAGCTCCTACAATGAGCAGTTCTTC. Translated, it gives CASTFSGSSYNEQFF.

This clonotype was seen many times. The genes are TRBV9 and TRBJ2-1; the match to TRBD2 covers 12 bases. CDR3 length equals 16 residues. Germline loops: CDR1 SGDLS, CDR2 YYNGEE. With V trimmed by 3 bases and J by 7 bases, 8 bases remained unmatched. CDR3 sequence reads: CASSARLAGGKNEQFF. The CDR3, as DNA: TGTGCCAGCAGCGCTCGTCTAGCGGGGGGGAAAAATGAGCAGTTCTTC.

There are many counts of this clonotype. The genes are TRBV20-1 and TRBJ2-2; D uncertain. The CDR3 is 12 amino acids. Germline assignment: CDR1 DFQATT and CDR2 SNEGSKA (reference sequence). The V gene lost 5 bases and the J gene lost 5 bases, with 9 bases spanning the gap. The CDR3 DNA reads as TGCAGTGCTTTAAGGCAGACCGGGGAGCTGTTTTTT. As protein: CSALRQTGELFF.

For this clonotype: Sequence at one end of the junction differs from germline and may be a read error. The chain joins TRBV5-6 to TRBJ1-5, with TRBD1 identical over 10 bases. The CDR3 runs 15 residues. Germline V CDR1 and CDR2: SGHDT, YYEEEE. The CDR3 nucleotides read TGTGCCAGCAGCCCTGGGACAGGGGATTATCAGCCCCAGCAATTT. Translated: CASSPGTGDYQPQQF.

The chain carries TRBV7-9 and TRBJ2-2; 10 bases map to TRBD2. The CDR3 runs to 15 residues. Germline CDR1 is SEHNR and CDR2 is FQNEAQ (reference sequence). V lost 3 bases and J lost 5; bases outside the gene matches: 3. The CDR3 DNA reads as TGTGCCAGCAGCTTGTCTAGCGGGAGAACCGGGGAGCTGTTTTTT. Translated, it gives CASSLSSGRTGELFF.

The chain links TRBV10-3 to TRBJ2-1, with 8 bases fitting TRBD1. The CDR3 spans 15 residues. Germline-derived CDR1 and CDR2 are ENHRY and SYGVKD. The junction had 14 bases not matched to a gene; V was cut back by 8 bases and J by 8 bases. The CDR3 nucleotides are TGTGCCATCCGACCTTACGGACAGGGATCTTATGAGCAGTTCTTC. It is translated as CAIRPYGQGSYEQFF.

This clonotype was counted only a few times. The chain has TRBV5-1 and TRBJ1-1, with 11 bases lining up with TRBD1. V lost 4 bases and J lost 4; bases outside the gene matches: 6. From germline, CDR1 is SGHRS and CDR2 YFSETQ. The CDR3 runs 15 residues. CDR3 DNA sequence: TGCGCCAGCAGCCCAACCGGGACAGGGGGCACTGAAGCTTTCTTT. Translation gives CASSPTGTGGTEAFF.

This clonotype has at least ten counts. The chain couples TRBV6-1 to TRBJ2-7, with D maybe TRBD1 (5 bases). CDR1 is MNHNS and CDR2 is SASEGT in the germline V gene. V lost 6 bases and J lost 2, with 14 bases in between. The CDR3 length is 14 residues. The CDR3 DNA reads as TGTGCCAGCAGACCCAGGGAATTGGCCTACGAGCAGTACTTC. Residues: CASRPRELAYEQYF.

This clonotype turned up a few times. The chain is built from TRBV6-2 or TRBV6-3 and TRBJ2-1; TRBD2 matches 7 bases. Germline CDR1 and CDR2: MNHEY and SVGEGT. V dropped 7 bases and J dropped 4; count of bases not matched to a gene: 10. The CDR3 runs to 15 residues. The CDR3 is CASTPDGTIYNEQFF. The DNA for the CDR3 is TGTGCCAGCACCCCGGATGGGACTATTTACAATGAGCAGTTCTTC.

CDR3 DNA: TGTGCCGCCGCAGGTCTCGATTCACCCCTCCACTTT. Encoded protein: CAAAGLDSPLHF. The gene calls are TRBV15 and TRBJ1-6, with D uncertain. From germline, CDR1 is LNHNV and CDR2 YYDKDF (reference sequence). V was clipped by 11 bases and J by 8 bases, with 13 bases between them. The CDR3 consists of 12 residues.

The table lists this clonotype with a few counts. The chain has TRBV3-1 and TRBJ2-1; the match to TRBD2 covers 13 bases. The junction had 5 bases not matched to a gene; V was cut back by 4 bases and J by 5 bases. The CDR3 has 16 residues. In germline, CDR1 is LGHDT, CDR2 YNNKEL (reference sequence). Written as DNA, the CDR3 is TGTGCCAGCAGCCCACGACTAGCGGGGGGAGACAATGAGCAGTTCTTC. It yields the protein CASSPRLAGGDNEQFF.

This clonotype was found a few times. The chain uses TRBV4-2 and TRBJ2-2; the D is unclear. Per germline, CDR1 LGHNA and CDR2 YNFKEQ. The CDR3 consists of 16 residues. Deletions cut 5 bases from V and 2 bases from J, with 15 bases between. The CDR3 protein is CASSKATDRNTGELFF. CDR3 DNA: TGTGCCAGCAGCAAGGCTACGGACCGAAACACCGGGGAGCTGTTTTTT.

This clonotype was observed at least ten times. This chain links TRBV20-1 with TRBJ2-1; D is perhaps TRBD1 (6 bases). Germline V gene data show CDR1 as DFQATT and CDR2 as SNEGSKA (reference sequence). V was cut by 0 bases and J by 6 bases, with 12 bases left in between. The CDR3 runs 14 residues. The CDR3 DNA reads as TGCAGTGCTAGAGAGGGTGTAGGGGGCAATGAGCAGTTCTTC. Translating gives CSAREGVGGNEQFF.

The gene calls are TRBV3-1 and TRBJ2-3; D is perhaps TRBD1 (6 bases). Per the germline V gene, CDR1 is LGHDT and CDR2 is YNNKEL (reference sequence). V shed 1 base and J shed 4 bases, with 18 bases lying between them. The CDR3 totals 17 residues. CDR3 nucleotides: TGTGCCAGCAGCCAAGTTGGCGGACAGCTCGGGGCAGATACGCAGTATTTT. It encodes CASSQVGGQLGADTQYF.

This clonotype came up a few times. The chain carries TRBV6-5 and TRBJ2-3; D remains unclear. The V gene's germline CDR1 is MNHEY and CDR2 SVGAGI. The CDR3 runs to 14 residues. V was clipped by 0 bases and J by 6 bases, with 10 bases between them. CDR3 nucleotides: TGTGCCAGCAGTTACTCGACCCGGTTGGATACGCAGTATTTT. It is translated as CASSYSTRLDTQYF.